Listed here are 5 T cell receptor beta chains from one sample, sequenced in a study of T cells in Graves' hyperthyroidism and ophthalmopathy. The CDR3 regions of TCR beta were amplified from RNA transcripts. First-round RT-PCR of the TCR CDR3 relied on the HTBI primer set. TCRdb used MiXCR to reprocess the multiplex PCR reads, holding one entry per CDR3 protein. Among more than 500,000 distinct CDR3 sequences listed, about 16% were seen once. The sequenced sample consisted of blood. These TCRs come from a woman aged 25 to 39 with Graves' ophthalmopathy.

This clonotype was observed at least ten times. The CDR3 sequence is CASSLNPAENSPLHF. The CDR3 bases are TGTGCCAGCAGCTTGAATCCGGCGGAGAATTCACCCCTCCACTTT. The V call is TRBV7-9, the J call TRBJ1-6; no reliable D call. Germline V gene data show CDR1 as SEHNR and CDR2 as FQNEAQ (reference sequence). This CDR3 is 15 amino acids long. The V gene lost 3 bases and the J gene lost 7 bases, with 13 bases spanning the gap.

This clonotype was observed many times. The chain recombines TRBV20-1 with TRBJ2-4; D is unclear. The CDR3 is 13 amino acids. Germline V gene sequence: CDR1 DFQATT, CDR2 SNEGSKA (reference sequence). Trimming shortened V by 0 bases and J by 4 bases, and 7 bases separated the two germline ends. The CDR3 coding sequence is TGCAGTGCTAGAGATCAACAGAAAAACATTCAGTACTTC. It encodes CSARDQQKNIQYF.

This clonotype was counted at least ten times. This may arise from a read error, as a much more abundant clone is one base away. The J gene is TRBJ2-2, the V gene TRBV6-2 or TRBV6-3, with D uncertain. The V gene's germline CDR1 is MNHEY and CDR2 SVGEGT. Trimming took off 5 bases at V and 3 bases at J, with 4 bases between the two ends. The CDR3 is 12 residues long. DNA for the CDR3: TGTGCCAGCAGTGAAGACACCGGGGAGCTGTTTTTT. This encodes CASSEDTGELFF.

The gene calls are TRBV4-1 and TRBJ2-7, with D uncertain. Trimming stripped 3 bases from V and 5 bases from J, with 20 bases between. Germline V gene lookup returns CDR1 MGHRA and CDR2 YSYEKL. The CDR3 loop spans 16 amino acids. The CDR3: CASSQSIQSGFHEQYF. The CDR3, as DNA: TGCGCCAGCAGCCAGTCTATACAGAGTGGGTTCCACGAGCAGTACTTC.

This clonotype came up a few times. The CDR3 loop is CSARVPPPGTSIGETQYF. CDR3 coding DNA: TGCAGTGCTAGAGTTCCTCCCCCCGGGACTAGTATTGGAGAGACCCAGTACTTC. This chain connects TRBV20-1 to TRBJ2-5; 8 bases line up with TRBD2. The CDR3 consists of 18 residues. Germline CDR1 is DFQATT and CDR2 is SNEGSKA (reference sequence). V lost 1 base to trimming and J lost 4 bases; unmatched junction nucleotides: 17.